Below, 27 T cell receptor beta chains from the same sample are listed, as sequenced in a study of blood T cell repertoires in COVID-19. Data came from immunoSEQ multiplex PCR; TCRdb stores just in-frame clones and leaves some out. The data show roughly 150,000 clones, around 82% seen once. The source material was PBMCs or T cells enriched from blood (not recorded which). Receptors were obtained from a woman in her forties or fifties who had recovered from COVID-19.

This clone was recorded a few times. The chain is built from TRBV18 and TRBJ1-1; 9 positions agree with TRBD1. There are 16 residues in the CDR3. CDR1 is KGHSH and CDR2 is LQKENI in the germline V gene. The V and J ends lost 4 bases and 4 bases, in that order; junction bases with no gene match: 10. The CDR3 protein is CASSQETGGAATEAFF. The CDR3 bases are TGTGCCAGCTCACAAGAGACAGGGGGTGCGGCCACTGAAGCTTTCTTT.

This CDR3 reads CASRAPDRTETQYF. CDR3 sequence (DNA): TGCGCCAGCAGGGCCCCAGACAGAACGGAGACCCAGTACTTC. The J gene is TRBJ2-5, the V gene TRBV10-2; tentatively, D is TRBD1 (5 bases). With 6 bases removed from V and 5 bases from J, the gap between germline ends came to 16 bases. The CDR3 has 14 amino acids. Germline-derived CDR1 and CDR2 are WSHSY and SAAADI.

This clone was counted a single time. J is TRBJ2-1 and V is TRBV28; TRBD2 matches at 14 bases. The junction had 6 bases not matched to a gene; V was cut back by 2 bases and J by 9 bases. Per the germline V gene, CDR1 is MDHEN and CDR2 is SYDVKM. The CDR3 is 16 amino acids. CDR3 DNA: TGTGCCAGCAGTTTAGTAGGACTAGCGGGGGGAGGTGAGCAGTTCTTC. Translation gives CASSLVGLAGGGEQFF. Variable domain in full (rest from reference TRBV28 and TRBJ2-1): DVKVTQSSRYLVKRTGEKVFLECVQDMDHENMFWYRQDPGLGLRLIYFSYDVKMKEKGDIPEGYSVSREKKERFSLILESASTNQTSMYLCASSLVGLAGGGEQFFGPGTRLTVL.

This clone was seen more than once but under ten times. This chain joins TRBV5-5 and TRBJ1-4, with D possibly matching TRBD1 (6 bases). V was shortened by 2 bases and J by 6 bases, with 11 bases between the two germline ends. The CDR3 consists of 14 residues. Germline V gives CDR1 SGHKS, CDR2 YYEKEE (reference sequence). CDR3 sequence reads: CASSLLGGYEKLFF. In DNA form, the CDR3 reads TGTGCCAGCAGCTTATTAGGGGGTTATGAAAAACTGTTTTTT. The whole variable domain, remainder taken from reference TRBV5-5 and TRBJ1-4, is DAGVTQSPTHLIKTRGQQVTLRCSPISGHKSVSWYQQVLGQGPQFIFQYYEKEERGRGNFPDRFSARQFPNYSSELNVNALLLGDSALYLCASSLLGGYEKLFFGSGTQLSVL.

The chain joins TRBV19 to TRBJ2-2; 9 bases align to TRBD1. The CDR3 covers 16 residues. J gave up 5 bases and V 4 bases, and 8 bases lay outside the gene matches. CDR1 is LNHDA, CDR2 SQIVND, per germline (reference sequence). The CDR3 region is CASSTYTGGRTGELFF. CDR3 in DNA: TGTGCCAGTAGTACGTACACAGGGGGCCGAACCGGGGAGCTGTTTTTT.

A note on this clone: Compared with germline, one end of the junction differs, possibly owing to a read error. DNA for the CDR3: TGTGCCAGCTCAGCACCGGGACTGGCGGGGCGAGAGCAGTTCTTC. The encoded protein is CASSAPGLAGREQFF. The chain is built from TRBV18 and TRBJ2-1, with D possibly TRBD2 on 6 matching bases. The CDR3 has 15 residues. Germline V gene sequence: CDR1 KGHSH, CDR2 LQKENI.

The chain combines TRBV6-5 with TRBJ2-5; 7 positions agree with TRBD1. The CDR3 has 16 amino acids. V trimming: 3 bases; J trimming: 1 base; junction bases outside the gene matches: 8. CDR1 is MNHEY and CDR2 is SVGAGI in the germline V gene. CDR3 in amino acids: CASSYSTGQTQETQYF. In DNA, the CDR3 is TGTGCCAGCAGTTATTCGACGGGACAGACCCAAGAGACCCAGTACTTC.

This clone was observed a single time. The V and J genes are TRBV2 and TRBJ1-4, with D hard to call. Trimming removed 4 bases at V and 8 bases at J, with 17 bases between. The CDR3 extends over 15 amino acids. Germline CDR1 is SNHLY and CDR2 is FYNNEI. The CDR3 DNA reads TGTGCCAGCAGTGGATTGGACGGAGGGTTAGAAAAACTGTTTTTT. Its protein is CASSGLDGGLEKLFF.

The count of this clone is one. The genes are TRBV3-1 (or the pseudogene TRBV3-2) and TRBJ1-1, with D possibly matching TRBD1 (6 bases). Germline loops: CDR1 LGHDT, CDR2 YNNKEL (reference sequence). The CDR3 length is 17 residues. Trimming pared 0 bases from V and 3 bases from J, leaving 17 bases between. CDR3 sequence (DNA): TGTGCCAGCAGCCAAGAACCCCCCCAGGGGCCGTACACTGAAGCTTTCTTT. It specifies CASSQEPPQGPYTEAFF.

The V call is TRBV7-2, the J call TRBJ2-2, with unresolved D. Germline CDR1 and CDR2: SGHTA and FQGNSA. With 1 base removed from V and 2 bases from J, the gap between germline ends came to 17 bases. This CDR3 contains 18 residues. CDR3 DNA: TGTGCCAGCAGCTTAGAGGCGGTCCGCCTACTAAACACCGGGGAGCTGTTTTTT. Translated, it gives CASSLEAVRLLNTGELFF.

In this sample, this clone turned up once. V usage is TRBV14 and J usage is TRBJ2-3; 7 bases line up with TRBD1. Germline V gene sequence: CDR1 SGHDN, CDR2 FVKESK. The CDR3 runs to 14 residues. With 2 bases clipped from V and 6 bases from J, the junction kept 5 bases outside the gene matches. The CDR3 DNA reads TGTGCCAGCAGCCAAAAAGCCAGGGGGGATACGCAGTATTTT. The encoded protein is CASSQKARGDTQYF.

This clone was counted only a few times. This chain joins TRBV7-9 and TRBJ2-2; 7 positions match TRBD1. The V gene's germline CDR1 is SEHNR and CDR2 FQNEAQ (reference sequence). V lost 5 bases, J lost 3 bases, and 15 bases stayed unmatched. The CDR3 length is 18 residues. CDR3 nucleotide sequence: TGTGCCAGCAGCCTAAGACAGGGTCGGGTATGGGACACCGGGGAGCTGTTTTTT. Protein: CASSLRQGRVWDTGELFF. Together with reference TRBV7-9 and TRBJ2-2, the CDR3 gives the full variable domain: DTGVSQNPRHKITKRGQNVTFRCDPISEHNRLYWYRQTLGQGPEFLTYFQNEAQLEKSRLLSDRFSAERPKGSFSTLEIQRTEQGDSAMYLCASSLRQGRVWDTGELFFGEGSRLTVL.

The J gene is TRBJ1-1, the V gene TRBV28; D unresolved. From germline, CDR1 is MDHEN and CDR2 SYDVKM. CDR3 length equals 12 residues. Trimming left V 8 bases short and J 11 bases short, with 18 bases between. For the CDR3, the DNA is TGTGCCAGCTCCGAGGGCAAGGGCTTCGCTTTCTTT. It translates to CASSEGKGFAFF.

This rearrangement joins TRBV28 to TRBJ1-1; D unclear. This CDR3 comprises 13 residues. Trimming removed 5 bases from V and 1 base from J, with 8 bases in between. Germline CDR1 is MDHEN and CDR2 is SYDVKM. The CDR3 DNA is TGTGCCAGCAGTCTTGCGGGGAACACTGAAGCTTTCTTT. Amino acid sequence: CASSLAGNTEAFF.

V usage is TRBV30 and J usage is TRBJ1-6; TRBD1 aligns across 8 bases. The V segment lost 3 bases and the J segment 10 bases; nucleotides outside the gene matches: 8. CDR1 GTSNPN and CDR2 SVGIG come from the germline V gene (reference sequence). This CDR3 region has 14 residues. This chain's CDR3 is CAWSPRTGISPLHF. CDR3 in DNA: TGTGCCTGGAGCCCGCGGACAGGGATCTCACCCCTCCACTTT.

This rearrangement joins TRBV7-6 to TRBJ2-1; D is perhaps TRBD2 (5 bases). The germline V gene has CDR1 SGHVS and CDR2 FNYEAQ. Trimming shortened V by 2 bases and J by 8 bases, and 7 bases separated the two germline ends. CDR3 length: 12 amino acids. The CDR3 nucleotides are TGTGCCAGCAGCTTAAGTAGCGATGAGCAGTTCTTC. It specifies CASSLSSDEQFF.

V usage is TRBV19 and J usage is TRBJ2-3, with 10 bases matching TRBD1. Germline V gene lookup returns CDR1 LNHDA and CDR2 SQIVND (reference sequence). V was pared by 4 bases and J by 2 bases, with 9 bases of the junction left unmatched. The CDR3 covers 17 residues. The CDR3 here is CASSTSGGTGATDTQYF. The CDR3, as DNA: TGTGCCAGTAGTACGTCCGGCGGGACAGGGGCCACAGATACGCAGTATTTT.

The chain couples TRBV7-3 to TRBJ1-1, with 7 bases matching TRBD1. CDR3 length: 15 amino acids. Germline V gene lookup returns CDR1 SGHTA and CDR2 FQGTGA. Trimming took 5 bases from V and 4 from J; bases not matched to a gene: 10. Written as DNA, the CDR3 is TGTGCCAGCAGCCCCCACAGGGGATACGGCACTGAAGCTTTCTTT. Amino acid sequence: CASSPHRGYGTEAFF.

The chain combines TRBV19 with TRBJ1-5; D may be TRBD1 (5 bases). Germline V gene data show CDR1 as LNHDA and CDR2 as SQIVND (reference sequence). Trimming cost V 4 bases and J 7 bases, with 8 bases left between them. The CDR3 has 12 amino acids. The CDR3 DNA is TGTGCCAGTAGTAAGAAGGGGCAGCCCCAGCATTTT. It is translated as CASSKKGQPQHF.

The CDR3 loop is CASSLSYSGTANSPLHF. The CDR3 region has the DNA TGTGCCAGCAGTTTATCGTACTCCGGGACAGCGAATTCACCCCTCCACTTT. The rearrangement links TRBV27 to TRBJ1-6, with 7 bases identical to TRBD1. This CDR3 is built from 17 residues. V shed 0 bases, J shed 7 bases, and the junction held 9 bases outside the gene matches. Germline loops: CDR1 MNHEY, CDR2 SMNVEV (reference sequence).

This clone was observed once. V is TRBV9 and J is TRBJ2-7, with TRBD1 matching over 7 bases. V trimming: 3 bases; J trimming: 4 bases; junction bases outside the gene matches: 1. Germline CDR1 SGDLS, CDR2 YYNGEE. The CDR3 runs 12 residues. The CDR3 here is CASSGQGYEQYV. The CDR3 DNA sequence: TGTGCCAGCAGCGGACAGGGTTACGAGCAGTACGTC.

J is TRBJ1-5 and V is TRBV2; D not certain. The germline V gene encodes CDR1 SNHLY and CDR2 FYNNEI. The length of the CDR3 is 11 residues. V lost 4 bases, J lost 15 bases, and 13 bases lay in between. DNA of the CDR3: TGTGCCAGCAGTGGAGAGAGGGTCATGCATTTT. It translates to CASSGERVMHF. The full variable domain, in which reference TRBV2 and TRBJ1-5 provide the parts outside the CDR3, is EPEVTQTPSHQVTQMGQEVILRCVPISNHLYFYWYRQILGQKVEFLVSFYNNEISEKSEIFDDQFSVERPDGSNFTLKIRSTKLEDSAMYFCASSGERVMHFGDGTRLSIL.

The chain has TRBV4-2 and TRBJ1-6; 7 bases are a match to TRBD1. The CDR3 has 20 residues. Trimming took 1 base from V and 11 from J; bases not matched to a gene: 23. CDR1 and CDR2 (germline): LGHNA, YNFKEQ. The CDR3 protein is CASSQGQGQVLAWSLTPLHF. CDR3 nucleotide sequence: TGTGCCAGCAGCCAAGGACAAGGACAGGTCCTCGCCTGGAGTCTAACACCCCTCCACTTT.

The chain is built from TRBV11-1 and TRBJ2-3, with D possibly TRBD2 on 5 matching bases. The CDR3 is 14 amino acids. CDR1 is SGHAT and CDR2 is FQDESV in the germline V gene (reference sequence). Deletions cut 5 bases from V and 1 base from J, with 10 bases between. The CDR3: CASSPHGGTDTQYF. CDR3 bases: TGTGCCAGCAGCCCCCACGGGGGCACAGATACGCAGTATTTT.

V is TRBV5-6 and J is TRBJ1-6; D uncertain. The germline V and J ends were trimmed by 4 bases and 9 bases, with 14 bases remaining between them. Germline CDR1 SGHDT, CDR2 YYEEEE. The CDR3 sequence is 14 residues long. The CDR3 nucleotides are TGTGCCAGCAGCCTTGCTTTCGGTGCTTCACCCCTCCACTTT. It codes for CASSLAFGASPLHF.

CDR3: CASSMDRLPNEQFF. CDR3 DNA: TGTGCCAGTAGTATGGACAGGTTACCCAATGAGCAGTTCTTC. The chain employs TRBV19 and TRBJ2-1; 7 bases are shared with TRBD1. The CDR3 length is 14 residues. Per the germline V gene, CDR1 is LNHDA and CDR2 is SQIVND (reference sequence). The junction had 5 bases not matched to a gene; V was cut back by 3 bases and J by 6 bases.

This sequence joins TRBV7-8 and TRBJ1-1, with a tentative D call TRBD1 (5 bases). The CDR3 extends over 14 amino acids. Trimming stripped 7 bases from V and 1 base from J, with 13 bases between. Germline V gene lookup returns CDR1 SGHVS and CDR2 FQNEAQ. Here the CDR3 reads CASTKWGGNTEAFF. The DNA for the CDR3 is TGTGCCAGCACGAAATGGGGCGGGAACACTGAAGCTTTCTTT.